The clone carrying this T cell receptor beta chain was counted at least ten times. As yet, its antigen is unknown. TCRdb processed the 5' RACE reads anew with MiXCR; each CDR3 protein has one entry. The data show fewer than 85,000 distinct CDR3 sequences, with 13% seen just once and nearly 6% held by the top ten. This entry is derived from a study of early T cells in non-severe SARS-CoV-2 infection. The study, taken as a whole, reports: Matching against VDJdb likely underestimated virus-specific expansions, favoring anti-spike CD8.

Germline V gives CDR1 SGHRS, CDR2 YFSETQ. CDR3 length equals 18 residues. V lost 0 bases, J lost 6 bases, and 10 bases stayed unmatched. Material: whole blood. This rearrangement joins TRBV5-1 to TRBJ2-4, with 12 bases matching TRBD2. The receptor comes from an adult who was a healthcare worker with PCR-confirmed SARS-CoV-2 infection or an uninfected control (not recorded which). This CDR3 is CASSLVPSGRADRNIQYF. CDR3 DNA sequence: TGCGCCAGCAGCTTGGTTCCTAGCGGGAGGGCCGATAGAAACATTCAGTACTTC.